A single sample gave rise to the 31 T cell receptor beta chains below, sequenced in a study of control samples from healthy donors and cancer patients. Assay: immunoSEQ multiplex PCR; the TCRdb copy retains only in-frame clones and omits some. The repertoire consists of about 9,700 clones, with roughly 88% occurring once and the leading ten covering roughly 22%. What was sequenced was PBMCs. These receptors all come from a man in his sixties with colorectal cancer.

The chain is built from TRBV5-8 and TRBJ1-4; D call uncertain. Germline values: CDR1 SGHTS, CDR2 YDEGEE. CDR3 length equals 16 residues. Trimming took 0 bases from V and 5 from J, leaving 14 bases between them. The CDR3 bases are TGTGCCAGCAGCTTGGGAGGTTCCGGGCAAAATGAAAAACTGTTTTTT. Its translation is CASSLGGSGQNEKLFF. The entire variable domain, with the rest obtained from reference TRBV5-8 and TRBJ1-4, is as follows: EAGVTQSPTHLIKTRGQQATLRCSPISGHTSVYWYQQALGLGLQFLLWYDEGEERNRGNFPPRFSGRQFPNYSSELNVNALELEDSALYLCASSLGGSGQNEKLFFGSGTQLSVL.

The V gene is TRBV6-5, the J gene TRBJ2-5; TRBD2 agrees at 7 bases. The junction had 6 bases not matched to a gene; V was cut back by 2 bases and J by 3 bases. Germline V CDR1 and CDR2: MNHEY, SVGAGI. The CDR3 consists of 15 residues. The CDR3, as DNA: TGTGCCAGCAGTTACGGTGGGGAGGGGAAAGAGACCCAGTACTTC. Its protein is CASSYGGEGKETQYF.

The chain carries TRBV5-1 and TRBJ1-3; TRBD1 agrees at 7 bases. The V and J ends lost 2 bases and 3 bases, in that order; junction bases with no gene match: 14. There are 18 residues in the CDR3. Germline V lookup: CDR1 SGHRS, CDR2 YFSETQ. The CDR3 DNA reads TGCGCCAGCAGCTTCACTCCCAGACAGGGAACTTTTGGAAACACCATATATTTT. Translation: CASSFTPRQGTFGNTIYF. Combining the CDR3 with reference TRBV5-1 and TRBJ1-3 gives the whole variable domain KAGVTQTPRYLIKTRGQQVTLSCSPISGHRSVSWYQQTPGQGLQFLFEYFSETQRNKGNFPGRFSGRQFSNSRSEMNVSTLELGDSALYLCASSFTPRQGTFGNTIYFGEGSWLTVV.

The gene calls are TRBV4-3 and TRBJ1-1, with D perhaps TRBD1 (5 bases). The CDR3 has 15 residues. The germline V gene encodes CDR1 LGHNA and CDR2 YSLEER. V lost 0 bases and J 6 bases, leaving 14 bases between the germline ends. The CDR3 reads CASSQDGGNSPEAFF. As DNA, the CDR3 is TGCGCCAGCAGCCAAGATGGGGGTAATTCCCCTGAAGCTTTCTTT.

This clone was counted a few times. The V gene is TRBV28, the J gene TRBJ1-3; D ambiguous. V shed 7 bases and J shed 2 bases, with 12 bases lying between them. Germline CDR1 and CDR2: MDHEN and SYDVKM. The length of the CDR3 is 14 residues. CDR3 sequence reads: CASNSETAGNTIYF. CDR3 sequence (DNA): TGTGCCAGCAACTCCGAGACTGCTGGAAACACCATATATTTT.

This chain links TRBV18 with TRBJ1-2; D is unresolved. Germline V gives CDR1 KGHSH, CDR2 LQKENI. The V end was cut by 3 bases, the J end by 0 bases, with 14 bases between. This CDR3 spans 16 amino acids. The CDR3 reads CASSPLSVTTNYGYTF. Here the CDR3 DNA reads TGTGCCAGCTCACCTCTCTCAGTAACAACTAACTATGGCTACACCTTC.

This clone occurred a few times. The chain recombines TRBV25-1 with TRBJ1-1; a weak D match, TRBD1 (6 bases). The CDR3 is made up of 14 amino acids. V lost 7 bases to trimming and J lost 2 bases, with 14 bases between them. Germline V CDR1 and CDR2: MGHDK, SYGVNS. CDR3 protein: CASTSGAFNTEAFF. CDR3 coding DNA: TGTGCCAGCACCTCGGGGGCGTTTAACACTGAAGCTTTCTTT. Full variable domain (remainder filled in from reference TRBV25-1 and TRBJ1-1): EADIYQTPRYLVIGTGKKITLECSQTMGHDKMYWYQQDPGMELHLIHYSYGVNSTEKGDLSSESTVSRIRTEHFPLTLESARPSHTSQYLCASTSGAFNTEAFFGQGTRLTVV.

CDR3 region: CASSLESLYMNTEAFF. The CDR3 nucleotides read TGTGCCAGCAGCTTGGAGTCACTATATATGAACACTGAAGCTTTCTTT. V usage is TRBV5-4 and J usage is TRBJ1-1; no definite D call. Trimming left V 0 bases short and J 0 bases short, with 12 bases between. There are 16 residues in the CDR3. From germline, CDR1 is SGHNT and CDR2 YYREEE (reference sequence). Using reference TRBV5-4 and TRBJ1-1 for the parts outside the CDR3, the full variable domain is ETGVTQSPTHLIKTRGQQVTLRCSSQSGHNTVSWYQQALGQGPQFIFQYYREEENGRGNFPPRFSGLQFPNYSSELNVNALELDDSALYLCASSLESLYMNTEAFFGQGTRLTVV.

The V call is TRBV7-2, the J call TRBJ2-5; 15 bases are shared with TRBD2. The V segment lost 4 bases and the J segment 7 bases; nucleotides outside the gene matches: 7. Germline CDR1 is SGHTA and CDR2 is FQGNSA. This CDR3 spans 16 amino acids. The CDR3 DNA follows: TGTGCCAGCAGCTCCCGGACTAGCGGGGGGGCGGGGACCCAGTACTTC. The encoded protein is CASSSRTSGGAGTQYF. Combining the CDR3 with reference TRBV7-2 and TRBJ2-5 gives the whole variable domain GAGVSQSPSNKVTEKGKDVELRCDPISGHTALYWYRQSLGQGLEFLIYFQGNSAPDKSGLPSDRFSAERTGGSVSTLTIQRTQQEDSAVYLCASSSRTSGGAGTQYFGPGTRLLVL.

The chain links TRBV9 to TRBJ2-1, with D perhaps assigned TRBD1 or TRBD2 (5 bases each). The germline V and J ends were trimmed by 2 bases and 9 bases, with 6 bases remaining between them. The CDR3 has 11 amino acids. Germline CDR1 SGDLS, CDR2 YYNGEE. CDR3 sequence (DNA): TGTGCCAGCAGCGTTGGGGGTGAGCAGTTCTTC. It yields the protein CASSVGGEQFF.

The rearrangement joins TRBV7-9 to TRBJ2-1; 10 bases are a match to TRBD2. CDR3 length: 16 amino acids. Trimming at V came to 5 bases and at J to 2 bases, leaving 6 bases not matched to a gene. CDR1 and CDR2 from the germline V gene are SEHNR and FQNEAQ (reference sequence). Written as DNA, the CDR3 is TGTGCCAGCAGCAATAAGCGGGGGGGACCCTACAATGAGCAGTTCTTC. This encodes CASSNKRGGPYNEQFF.

Here the CDR3 reads CASSSRPGGGSSTDTQYF. CDR3 nucleotide sequence: TGTGCCAGCAGTTCCAGACCGGGGGGGGGATCTAGCACAGATACGCAGTATTTT. This chain links TRBV6-2 or TRBV6-3 with TRBJ2-3; 8 nucleotides align to TRBD2. V shed 4 bases, J shed 0 bases, and the junction held 12 bases outside the gene matches. The CDR3 loop spans 18 amino acids. Per germline, CDR1 MNHEY and CDR2 SVGEGT.

The gene calls are TRBV18 and TRBJ2-2; unclear D gene. The CDR3 is made up of 12 amino acids. Trimming took 6 bases from V and 4 from J, leaving 6 bases between them. Germline CDR1 is KGHSH and CDR2 is LQKENI. The CDR3 sequence is CASSRPTGELFF. The DNA of the CDR3 is TGTGCCAGCTCGCGCCCCACCGGGGAGCTGTTTTTT. The whole variable domain, filled in from reference TRBV18 and TRBJ2-2, reads NAGVMQNPRHLVRRRGQEARLRCSPMKGHSHVYWYRQLPEEGLKFMVYLQKENIIDESGMPKERFSAEFPKEGPSILRIQQVVRGDSAAYFCASSRPTGELFFGEGSRLTVL.

The chain carries TRBV19 and TRBJ1-3, with D possibly matching TRBD1 (5 bases). Trimming took 3 bases from V and 7 from J, leaving 13 bases between them. Germline V gives CDR1 LNHDA, CDR2 SQIVND (reference sequence). The CDR3 consists of 14 residues. DNA of the CDR3: TGTGCCAGTAGTATTCGTAGAGGGACGAACACCATATATTTT. Translating gives CASSIRRGTNTIYF.

This clone was detected only once. This sequence joins TRBV3-1 (or the pseudogene TRBV3-2) and TRBJ1-1; no reliable D call. Trimming stripped 1 base from V and 3 bases from J, with 6 bases between. Germline values: CDR1 LGHDT, CDR2 YNNKEL (reference sequence). This CDR3 region has 13 residues. CDR3 DNA sequence: TGTGCCAGCAGCCAAGGACCACACACTGAAGCTTTCTTT. It is translated as CASSQGPHTEAFF.

This CDR3 is CASRERRETEAFF. CDR3 nucleotides: TGTGCCAGCAGAGAGAGGCGAGAGACTGAAGCTTTCTTT. The J gene is TRBJ1-1, the V gene TRBV6-6, with no clear D. CDR3 size: 13 residues. Germline-derived CDR1 and CDR2 are MNHNY and SVGAGI (reference sequence). V lost 6 bases to trimming and J lost 5 bases, with 13 bases between them.

Here the CDR3 reads CSANPTDTQYF. Written as DNA, the CDR3 is TGCAGTGCAAACCCAACAGATACGCAGTATTTT. The chain has TRBV20-1 and TRBJ2-3; no clear D gene. CDR3 length: 11 amino acids. Looked up from germline, CDR1 is DFQATT and CDR2 is SNEGSKA (reference sequence). V was pared by 6 bases and J by 3 bases, with 7 bases between.

The rearrangement links TRBV2 to TRBJ1-1; maybe TRBD1 (6 bases). Germline loops: CDR1 SNHLY, CDR2 FYNNEI. The CDR3 is made up of 13 amino acids. V lost 5 bases to trimming and J lost 2 bases, with 9 bases between them. The CDR3 DNA reads TGTGCCAGCAGTTGGACAGTTAACACTGAAGCTTTCTTT. Amino acid sequence: CASSWTVNTEAFF. The whole variable domain, filled in from reference TRBV2 and TRBJ1-1, reads EPEVTQTPSHQVTQMGQEVILRCVPISNHLYFYWYRQILGQKVEFLVSFYNNEISEKSEIFDDQFSVERPDGSNFTLKIRSTKLEDSAMYFCASSWTVNTEAFFGQGTRLTVV.

The rearrangement links TRBV29-1 to TRBJ2-7; 8 nucleotides align to TRBD1. CDR3 length: 14 amino acids. Trimming at V came to 4 bases and at J to 2 bases, leaving 7 bases not matched to a gene. The germline V gene has CDR1 SQVTM and CDR2 ANQGSEA. CDR3 sequence reads: CSVVQGEAPYEQYF. Written as DNA, the CDR3 is TGCAGCGTTGTACAGGGGGAAGCGCCCTACGAGCAGTACTTC.

This chain connects TRBV14 to TRBJ1-1, with D unclear. Germline CDR1 reads SGHDN; CDR2 reads FVKESK. This CDR3 spans 15 amino acids. Between the trimmed V and J ends, which lost 2 bases and 4 bases, there was a span of 14 bases. CDR3 sequence reads: CASSQSYRRSTEAFF. The CDR3 DNA reads TGTGCCAGCAGCCAAAGTTACCGGAGGAGCACTGAAGCTTTCTTT.

V gene TRBV6-2 or TRBV6-3 combines with J gene TRBJ2-2; D might be TRBD1 (6 bases). Germline V CDR1 and CDR2: MNHEY, SVGEGT. The CDR3 has 13 residues. The V gene lost 6 bases and the J gene lost 6 bases, with 11 bases spanning the gap. The CDR3 spells CASSPGTPGELFF. The CDR3 DNA is TGTGCCAGCAGCCCTGGGACACCCGGGGAGCTGTTTTTT.

This chain connects TRBV6-5 to TRBJ1-2, with 9 bases matching TRBD1. CDR3 length: 14 residues. J gave up 4 bases and V 7 bases, and 7 bases lay outside the gene matches. From germline, CDR1 is MNHEY and CDR2 SVGAGI. The CDR3 coding sequence is TGTGCCAGCACTAAACAGGGGGCACGCTATGGCTACACCTTC. This codes for CASTKQGARYGYTF.

The chain has TRBV5-1 and TRBJ1-5; a weak D match, TRBD1 (6 bases). The CDR3 has 14 residues. The V gene lost 1 base and the J gene lost 3 bases, with 8 bases spanning the gap. Germline-derived CDR1 and CDR2 are SGHRS and YFSETQ. CDR3 sequence (DNA): TGCGCCAGCAGCTTGACAGGGCACAATCAGCCCCAGCATTTT. Its translation: CASSLTGHNQPQHF. Full variable domain (outside the CDR3, taken from reference TRBV5-1 and TRBJ1-5): KAGVTQTPRYLIKTRGQQVTLSCSPISGHRSVSWYQQTPGQGLQFLFEYFSETQRNKGNFPGRFSGRQFSNSRSEMNVSTLELGDSALYLCASSLTGHNQPQHFGDGTRLSIL.

V is TRBV7-2 and J is TRBJ1-6, with D uncertain. Trimming pared 1 base from V and 8 bases from J, leaving 12 bases between. The CDR3 sequence is 15 residues long. Germline lookup yields CDR1 SGHTA and CDR2 FQGNSA. This chain's CDR3 is CASSLVRPGDSPLHF. CDR3 nucleotide sequence: TGTGCCAGCAGCTTAGTAAGACCAGGAGATTCACCCCTCCACTTT. Supplemented by reference TRBV7-2 and TRBJ1-6, the full variable domain reads GAGVSQSPSNKVTEKGKDVELRCDPISGHTALYWYRQSLGQGLEFLIYFQGNSAPDKSGLPSDRFSAERTGGSVSTLTIQRTQQEDSAVYLCASSLVRPGDSPLHFGNGTRLTVT.

V gene TRBV10-3 combines with J gene TRBJ2-1, with TRBD1 identical over 11 bases. The ends lost 0 bases at V and 9 bases at J; junction bases unmatched: 4. Per germline, CDR1 ENHRY and CDR2 SYGVKD. This CDR3 comprises 15 residues. CDR3 loop: CAISESRTGGVEQFF. CDR3 nucleotides: TGTGCCATCAGTGAGTCCCGGACAGGGGGCGTTGAGCAGTTCTTC.

J is TRBJ2-3 and V is TRBV12-2; the D segment call TRBD2 is taken from the table without a DNA check. TRBV12-2 is a pseudogene segment. This CDR3 has 20 residues. For the CDR3, the DNA is TGTGCAAGTCGCTTAGGGATCCGGGAACTAGCGGGGGGGCGCCCAGATACGCAGTATTTT. Translated: CASRLGIRELAGGRPDTQYF.

The chain employs TRBV11-2 and TRBJ1-1; the match to TRBD1 covers 8 bases. Per germline, CDR1 SGHAT and CDR2 FQNNGV. The length of the CDR3 is 13 residues. V shed 3 bases and J 6 bases; nucleotides not matched to a gene: 3. CDR3: CASSLTGASEAFF. CDR3 sequence (DNA): TGTGCCAGCAGCTTGACAGGGGCTTCTGAAGCTTTCTTT.

This sequence joins TRBV30 and TRBJ2-1; TRBD2 is a possible D gene (5 bases). Germline lookup yields CDR1 GTSNPN and CDR2 SVGIG (reference sequence). The germline V and J ends were trimmed by 1 base and 0 bases, with 10 bases remaining between them. This CDR3 contains 15 residues. For the CDR3, the DNA is TGTGCCTGGAGTGCTAGCCCGAGCTCCTACAATGAGCAGTTCTTC. This codes for CAWSASPSSYNEQFF.

This clone has a single count. The chain uses TRBV18 and TRBJ1-2, with TRBD1 identical over 9 bases. V shed 4 bases and J 5 bases; nucleotides not matched to a gene: 5. The germline V gene has CDR1 KGHSH and CDR2 LQKENI. This CDR3 is built from 14 residues. CDR3 loop: CASSRGTGLYGYTF. Here the CDR3 DNA reads TGTGCCAGCTCACGCGGGACAGGGTTATATGGCTACACCTTC.

The J gene is TRBJ2-7, the V gene TRBV2; a weak D match, TRBD2 (6 bases). Trimming removed 7 bases at V and 3 bases at J, with 19 bases between. Germline CDR1 SNHLY, CDR2 FYNNEI. The CDR3 runs to 15 residues. CDR3 sequence: CASTEGRGLIYEQYF. The CDR3, as DNA: TGTGCCAGCACCGAAGGGCGGGGTTTGATCTACGAGCAGTACTTC.

This clone was recorded only once. V usage is TRBV28 and J usage is TRBJ2-4, with a possible D match to TRBD1 (9 bases). Trimming left V 4 bases short and J 5 bases short, with 15 bases between. Germline loops: CDR1 MDHEN, CDR2 SYDVKM. The CDR3 spans 15 residues. The CDR3 loop reads CASSSGGDRENIQYF. The CDR3, as DNA: TGTGCCAGCAGTTCCGGGGGGGACAGGGAAAACATTCAGTACTTC.